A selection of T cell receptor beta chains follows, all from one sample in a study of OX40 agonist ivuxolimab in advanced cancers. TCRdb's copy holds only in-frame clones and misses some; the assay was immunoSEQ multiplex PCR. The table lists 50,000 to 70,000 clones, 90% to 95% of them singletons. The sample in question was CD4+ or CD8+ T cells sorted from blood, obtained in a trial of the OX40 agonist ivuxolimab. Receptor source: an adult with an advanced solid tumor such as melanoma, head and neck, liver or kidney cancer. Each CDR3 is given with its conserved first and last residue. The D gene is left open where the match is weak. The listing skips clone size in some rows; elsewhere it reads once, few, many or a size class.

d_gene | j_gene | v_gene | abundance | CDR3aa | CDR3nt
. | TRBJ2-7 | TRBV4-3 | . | CASSQDHSPYEQYF | TGCGCCAGCAGCCAAGATCACTCGCCCTACGAGCAGTACTTC
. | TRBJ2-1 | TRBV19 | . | CASSRGYNEQFF | TGTGCCAGTAGTCGCGGTTACAATGAGCAGTTCTTC
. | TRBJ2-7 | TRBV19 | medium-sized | CASSIDFGSEQYF | TGTGCCAGTAGTATAGACTTCGGATCCGAGCAGTACTTC
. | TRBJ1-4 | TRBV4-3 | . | CASSHGRQGIGEKLFF | TGCGCCAGCAGCCATGGACGCCAGGGGATCGGTGAAAAACTGTTTTTT
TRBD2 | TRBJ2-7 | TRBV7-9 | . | CASSPRTSGRFHEQYF | TGTGCCAGCAGCCCCAGGACTAGCGGGAGATTCCACGAGCAGTACTTC
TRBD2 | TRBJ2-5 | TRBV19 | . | CASSISGSSETQYF | TGTGCCAGTAGTATTAGCGGGAGCTCTGAGACCCAGTACTTC
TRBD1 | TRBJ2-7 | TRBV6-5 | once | CASGTGASYEQYF | TGTGCCAGCGGGACAGGGGCCTCCTACGAGCAGTACTTC
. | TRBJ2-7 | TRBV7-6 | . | CASSLGPADYEQYF | TGTGCCAGCAGCTTAGGGCCGGCAGACTACGAGCAGTACTTC
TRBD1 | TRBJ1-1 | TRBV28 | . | CASSPAVQGRTEAFF | TGTGCCAGCAGTCCCGCGGTACAGGGGAGGACTGAAGCTTTCTTT
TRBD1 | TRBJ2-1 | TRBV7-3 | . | CASRDTGGSYNEQFF | TGTGCCAGCAGGGATACAGGGGGCTCCTACAATGAGCAGTTCTTC
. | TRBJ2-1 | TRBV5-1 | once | CATSPGGGYNEQFF | TGCGCCACCAGCCCTGGCGGAGGATACAATGAGCAGTTCTTC
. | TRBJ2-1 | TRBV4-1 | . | CASSQVPLMRGEQFF | TGCGCCAGCAGCCAAGTACCGCTTATGCGGGGTGAGCAGTTCTTC
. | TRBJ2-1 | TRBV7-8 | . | CASSLDGGSYNEQFF | TGTGCCAGCAGCTTAGACGGCGGCTCCTACAATGAGCAGTTCTTC
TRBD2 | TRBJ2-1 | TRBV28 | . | CASSRPAGGFSYNEQFF | TGTGCCAGCAGTCGACCAGCGGGAGGTTTCTCCTACAATGAGCAGTTCTTC
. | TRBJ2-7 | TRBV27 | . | CASAQPGTYEQYF | TGTGCCAGCGCCCAACCCGGGACCTACGAGCAGTACTTC
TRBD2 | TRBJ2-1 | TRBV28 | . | CASSDPGAGALFNEQFF | TGTGCCAGCAGCGACCCTGGGGCGGGAGCCCTTTTCAATGAGCAGTTCTTC
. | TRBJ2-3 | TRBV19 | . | CASSIAADTQYF | TGTGCCAGTAGTATAGCTGCAGATACGCAGTATTTT
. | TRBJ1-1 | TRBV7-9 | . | CASSSLAREAEAFF | TGTGCCAGCAGCTCACTGGCCAGAGAGGCTGAAGCTTTCTTT
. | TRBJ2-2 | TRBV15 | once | CATSRGPRLTNTGELFF | TGTGCCACCAGCAGAGGCCCGCGCCTAACCAACACCGGGGAGCTGTTTTTT
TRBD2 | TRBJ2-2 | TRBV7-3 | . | CASSPGAGDGELFF | TGTGCCAGCAGTCCCGGTGCGGGGGACGGGGAGCTGTTTTTT
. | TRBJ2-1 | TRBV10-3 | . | CAISEVGQRSYNEQFF | TGTGCCATCAGTGAGGTTGGACAGCGCTCCTACAATGAGCAGTTCTTC
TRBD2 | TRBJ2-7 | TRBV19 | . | CASSIRLAVHEQYF | TGTGCCAGTAGTATTAGACTAGCGGTCCACGAGCAGTACTTC
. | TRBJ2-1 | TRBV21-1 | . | CASSKARGPGNEQFF | TGTGCCAGCAGCAAAGCGCGGGGCCCCGGGAATGAGCAGTTCTTC
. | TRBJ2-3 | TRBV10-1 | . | CASSRSVTDTQYF | TGCGCCAGCAGTCGTAGCGTCACAGATACGCAGTATTTT
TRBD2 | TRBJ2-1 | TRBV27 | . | CASSSQPGLAYNEQFF | TGTGCCAGCAGTTCACAACCGGGACTAGCGTACAATGAGCAGTTCTTC
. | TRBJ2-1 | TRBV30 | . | CAWSVAAEQFF | TGTGCCTGGAGTGTAGCGGCTGAGCAGTTCTTC
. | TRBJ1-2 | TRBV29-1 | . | CSVGSRGSYGYTF | TGCAGCGTCGGCTCAAGGGGGTCCTATGGCTACACCTTC
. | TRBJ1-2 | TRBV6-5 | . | CASSYSSGDGYTF | TGTGCCAGCAGTTACTCTTCAGGGGATGGCTACACCTTC
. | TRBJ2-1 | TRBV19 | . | CASSIGGGPTLTNEQFF | TGTGCCAGTAGTATAGGTGGCGGGCCCACCCTTACCAATGAGCAGTTCTTC
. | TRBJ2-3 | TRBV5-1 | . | CASSLMGPGSVTDTQYF | TGCGCCAGCAGCTTGATGGGACCGGGATCCGTTACAGATACGCAGTATTTT
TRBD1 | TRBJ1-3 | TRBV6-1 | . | CASSDSLGQGNTIYF | TGTGCCAGCAGTGACAGCCTGGGACAGGGAAACACCATATATTTT
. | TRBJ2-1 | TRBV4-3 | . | CASSQDTGVSYNEQFF | TGCGCCAGCAGCCAAGATACCGGGGTTTCCTACAATGAGCAGTTCTTC
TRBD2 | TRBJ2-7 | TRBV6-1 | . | CASSEKREVYEQYF | TGTGCCAGCAGTGAGAAACGGGAGGTTTACGAGCAGTACTTC
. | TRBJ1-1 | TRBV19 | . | CASSIGSRGNTEAFF | TGTGCCAGTAGTATAGGATCCCGAGGAAACACTGAAGCTTTCTTT
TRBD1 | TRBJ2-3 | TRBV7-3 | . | CASSLTGTVGDTQYF | TGTGCCAGCAGCTTAACTGGGACAGTAGGAGATACGCAGTATTTT
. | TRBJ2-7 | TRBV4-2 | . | CASSHLDGYEQYF | TGTGCCAGCAGCCATCTGGATGGGTACGAGCAGTACTTC
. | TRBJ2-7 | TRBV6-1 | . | CASSEGTFPSYEQYF | TGTGCCAGCAGTGAAGGGACTTTTCCATCCTACGAGCAGTACTTC
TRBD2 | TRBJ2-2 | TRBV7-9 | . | CASSRGLAGPLTGELFF | TGTGCCAGCAGCCGAGGACTAGCGGGGCCCCTCACCGGGGAGCTGTTTTTT
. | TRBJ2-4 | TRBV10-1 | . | CASRRQNIQYF | TGCGCCAGCAGGAGGCAAAACATTCAGTACTTC
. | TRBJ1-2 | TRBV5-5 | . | CASTRGQEDYGYTF | TGTGCCAGCACCAGAGGGCAAGAGGACTATGGCTACACCTTC
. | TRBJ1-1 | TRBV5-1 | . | CASSLGAGAEAFF | TGCGCCAGCAGCTTGGGGGCCGGGGCTGAAGCTTTCTTT
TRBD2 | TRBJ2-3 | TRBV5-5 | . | CASSWTSVVADTQYF | TGTGCCAGCAGCTGGACTAGCGTGGTAGCAGATACGCAGTATTTT
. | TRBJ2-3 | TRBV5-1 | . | CASSRTRVDTQYF | TGCGCCAGCAGCCGGACGAGGGTAGATACGCAGTATTTT
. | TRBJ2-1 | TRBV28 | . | CASSSTVSYNEQFF | TGTGCCAGCAGTTCTACGGTTTCCTACAATGAGCAGTTCTTC
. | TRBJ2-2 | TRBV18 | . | CASCERPAFNTGELFF | TGTGCCAGCTGCGAAAGGCCCGCCTTCAACACCGGGGAGCTGTTTTTT